The source of this T cell receptor (beta chain) is a study of identical twins' blood T cells. Study background: About 50 million reads came from about 12 libraries, six alpha, six beta.

A previously described protocol, modified, built RNA-based TCR cDNA libraries. TCRdb called the 5' RACE reads again in MiXCR, with one record for every CDR3 protein. The sample shows hundreds of thousands of distinct CDR3 sequences, about 28% of them seen only once. The CDR3 length is 14 residues. Germline V gene data show CDR1 as ENHRY and CDR2 as SYGVKD. Losses at the gene ends were 6 bases for V and 1 base for J; bases not matched to a gene: 3. In its sample, this clonotype was seen a few times. Its antigen is as yet unknown. Study-wide findings and caveats: Twins shared about as many clonotypes as their cloneset sizes predicted.

Source material: PBMCs. The receptor was derived from a woman aged 18 to 49 in good health. The rearrangement joins TRBV10-3 to TRBJ1-1; 9 nucleotides align to TRBD1. CDR3 in DNA: TGTGCCATCAGACCGGGACAGGGGAACACTGAAGCTTTCTTT. Residues: CAIRPGQGNTEAFF.